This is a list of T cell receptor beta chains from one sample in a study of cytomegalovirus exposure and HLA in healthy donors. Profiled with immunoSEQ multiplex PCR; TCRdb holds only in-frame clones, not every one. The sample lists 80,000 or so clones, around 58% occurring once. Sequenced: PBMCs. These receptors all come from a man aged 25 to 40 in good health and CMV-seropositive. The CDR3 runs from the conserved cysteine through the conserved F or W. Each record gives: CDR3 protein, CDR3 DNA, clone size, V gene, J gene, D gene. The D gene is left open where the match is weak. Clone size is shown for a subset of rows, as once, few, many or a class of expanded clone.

CAISEEAGVTYEQYF	TGTGCCATCAGTGAAGAAGCGGGGGTTACCTACGAGCAGTACTTC	once	TRBV10-3	TRBJ2-7	TRBD2
CSGRQNYGYTF	TGCAGTGGCAGACAGAACTATGGCTACACCTTC	NA	TRBV20-1	TRBJ1-2	NA
CATMGVAGGYTF	TGTGCCACCATGGGAGTGGCCGGGGGCTACACCTTC	NA	TRBV6-5	TRBJ1-2	NA
CASSLGGGEQYTQYF	TGTGCCAGCAGCTTGGGGGGAGGGGAACAGTATACGCAGTATTTT	few	TRBV7-3	TRBJ2-3	TRBD2
CAWSIQVNTEAFF	TGTGCCTGGAGTATACAGGTGAACACTGAAGCTTTCTTT	NA	TRBV30	TRBJ1-1	NA
CAWSVSSPGTQYF	TGTGCCTGGAGTGTATCCAGTCCGGGGACCCAGTACTTC	NA	TRBV30	TRBJ2-5	NA
CASSGLSGRDTGELFF	TGTGCCAGCAGTGGCTTGAGCGGGAGAGACACCGGGGAGCTGTTTTTT	NA	TRBV2	TRBJ2-2	TRBD2
CASSLGDRAQPQHF	TGTGCCAGCAGCTTAGGGGACAGGGCCCAGCCCCAGCATTTT	NA	TRBV7-2	TRBJ1-5	TRBD1
CASSTQGGGLTEAFF	TGTGCCAGCAGTACCCAGGGCGGTGGTTTGACTGAAGCTTTCTTT	few	TRBV28	TRBJ1-1	NA
CASSSGSGTASEQYF	TGTGCCAGCAGCTCAGGCTCCGGGACAGCGTCAGAGCAGTACTTC	once	TRBV7-3	TRBJ2-7	TRBD1
CASSEMVRVNTEAFF	TGTGCCAGCAGTGAAATGGTCAGGGTGAACACTGAAGCTTTCTTT	NA	TRBV6-1	TRBJ1-1	NA
CASSQATGGTAKNIQYF	TGCGCCAGCAGCCAAGCAACAGGGGGCACGGCCAAAAACATTCAGTACTTC	NA	TRBV4-3	TRBJ2-4	TRBD1
CASSVNPGGYNTGELFF	TGTGCCAGCAGCGTAAACCCGGGGGGCTATAACACCGGGGAGCTGTTTTTT	NA	TRBV9	TRBJ2-2	NA
CASSYVSGQTYEQYF	TGTGCCAGCAGTTACGTTTCGGGACAGACCTACGAGCAGTACTTC	NA	TRBV6-5	TRBJ2-7	TRBD1
CASSVGTGGSPLHF	TGTGCCAGCAGCGTAGGGACAGGGGGTTCACCCCTCCACTTT	NA	TRBV9	TRBJ1-6	TRBD1
CASSMGQINEQFF	TGCGCCAGCAGCATGGGACAGATCAATGAGCAGTTCTTC	NA	TRBV5-1	TRBJ2-1	TRBD1
CASKEQGSSYEQYF	TGTGCCAGTAAGGAGCAGGGCAGCTCCTACGAGCAGTACTTC	NA	TRBV19	TRBJ2-7	NA
CASSQLGQNTGELFF	TGTGCCAGCAGTCAGCTAGGACAGAACACCGGGGAGCTGTTTTTT	NA	TRBV28	TRBJ2-2	NA
CASSLGQSSGNTIYF	TGTGCCAGCAGCCTAGGACAGAGCTCTGGAAACACCATATATTTT	NA	TRBV11-1	TRBJ1-3	NA
CASSFSGTGSWQPQHF	TGTGCCAGCAGTTTCTCCGGGACAGGGTCGTGGCAGCCCCAGCATTTT	few	TRBV28	TRBJ1-5	TRBD1
CASSSGESGNTIYF	TGCGCCAGCAGCTCAGGGGAGTCTGGAAACACCATATATTTT	few	TRBV5-1	TRBJ1-3	NA